The clone carrying this T cell receptor beta chain was picked up a small number of times. These data come from a study of patients and donors after allogeneic stem cell transplantation. This CDR3 is 15 amino acids long. Per the germline V gene, CDR1 is MNHEY and CDR2 is SVGEGT. V shed 2 bases and J shed 0 bases, with 9 bases lying between them. Each CDR3 protein is one row after TCRdb ran MiXCR on the RT-PCR reads. The table lists 920,000 or so distinct CDR3 sequences, approximately 18% of them singletons. This TCR was recovered from a human donor who was either an allogeneic HSCT recipient or a stem cell or donor lymphocyte infusion donor (not recorded which). It is not recorded whose cells these are; they may come from a transplant donor. V is TRBV6-2 or TRBV6-3 and J is TRBJ2-3; D ambiguous. Sequencing input: blood, either unsorted or a sorted T cell fraction (not recorded which). CDR3 nucleotides: TGTGCCAGCAGTTACGGTATACCTAGCACAGATACGCAGTATTTT. It yields the protein CASSYGIPSTDTQYF.